A selection of T cell receptor beta chains follows, all from one sample in a study of blood T cell repertoires in COVID-19. Using immunoSEQ multiplex PCR, the repertoire was profiled, and TCRdb retains in-frame clones only, with some absent. The profile shows about 96,000 clones, roughly 90% of them singletons. The sequenced sample consisted of peripheral blood. The source is a human donor with COVID-19, enrolled during active disease. The donor label of this sample is uncertain. Each CDR3 is given with its conserved first and last residue. D genes are given only for firm matches. Rows give clone size only sometimes, using once, few, many, or a class for an expanded clone.

j_call	v_call	cdr3_length	clone_size	d_call	cdr3_nt	cdr3_aa
TRBJ1-2	TRBV5-1	15	NA	TRBD1	TGCGCCAGCAGAGTTTCGGGACAGGGCGACTATGGCTACACCTTC	CASRVSGQGDYGYTF
TRBJ1-1	TRBV18	17	NA	NA	TGTGCCAGCTCACCACCGGGGGGAATTTCGGGGAACACTGAAGCTTTCTTT	CASSPPGGISGNTEAFF
TRBJ2-5	TRBV29-1	15	NA	TRBD2	TGCAGCGTTGCGGCTTCATTAGCGGGGGGGGAGACCCAGTACTTC	CSVAASLAGGETQYF
TRBJ1-1	TRBV5-1	16	NA	NA	TGCGCCAGCAGCTTGGCAGACCCGGAGGCGAACACTGAAGCTTTCTTT	CASSLADPEANTEAFF
TRBJ2-2	TRBV10-3	15	NA	TRBD1	TGTGCCATCAGCAAGGAACAGGGGGCCGGCGGGGAGCTGTTTTTT	CAISKEQGAGGELFF
TRBJ1-2	TRBV6-5	13	NA	NA	TGTGCCAGCAGTTACATGAGCGCCTATGGCTACACCTTC	CASSYMSAYGYTF
TRBJ1-6	TRBV11-2	16	NA	NA	TGTGCCAGCAGCATTCTTACAGGGAAAGAAAATTCACCCCTCCACTTT	CASSILTGKENSPLHF
TRBJ1-4	TRBV30	14	NA	NA	TGTGCCTGGAGTCCGACCCCGCGGGGGGAAAAACTGTTTTTT	CAWSPTPRGEKLFF
TRBJ2-5	TRBV5-1	15	NA	NA	TGCGCCAGCAGCTTGGAGGGCAGGGGTGGGGAGACCCAGTACTTC	CASSLEGRGGETQYF
TRBJ1-1	TRBV10-3	11	NA	NA	TGTGCCACCACAGCCAACACTGAAGCTTTCTTT	CATTANTEAFF
TRBJ1-4	TRBV19	14	NA	NA	TGTGCCAGTAGGAGGGACGAGGAGGGTGAAAAACTGTTTTTT	CASRRDEEGEKLFF
TRBJ2-5	TRBV20-1	15	NA	TRBD2	TGCAGTGCTAGTCCGAGCGGGGGCCACCAAGAGACCCAGTACTTC	CSASPSGGHQETQYF
TRBJ1-6	TRBV9	15	NA	NA	TGTGCCAGCAGCGGCACCGGGGGGCGGGATTCACCCCTCCACTTT	CASSGTGGRDSPLHF
TRBJ1-1	TRBV7-9	13	once	NA	TGTGCCAGCAGCGAGGTCGGTACCACTGAAGCTTTCTTT	CASSEVGTTEAFF
TRBJ2-1	TRBV7-6	20	NA	TRBD2	TGTGCCAGCAGCCCGGCCTATGGACTAGCGGGAGACAGCTCCTACAATGAGCAGTTCTTC	CASSPAYGLAGDSSYNEQFF
TRBJ1-2	TRBV5-1	14	NA	NA	TGCGCCAGCAGCTTGGCTGCGGCCATCTATGGCTACACCTTC	CASSLAAAIYGYTF
TRBJ2-2	TRBV18	16	NA	TRBD1	TGTGCCAGCTCACCCCCGGACAGGGGAGGTGCCGGGGAGCTGTTTTTT	CASSPPDRGGAGELFF
TRBJ2-1	TRBV5-1	14	NA	NA	TGCGCCAGCAGCATAGGGACTCTCAGAAATGAGCAGTTCTTC	CASSIGTLRNEQFF
TRBJ2-1	TRBV10-2	15	NA	TRBD2	TGCGCCAGCAGCGATAGCGGGAGGGCCTCCGATGAGCAGTTCTTC	CASSDSGRASDEQFF
TRBJ1-2	TRBV6-5	14	NA	NA	TGTGCCTCCAGGACAGAGACAAATAACTATGGCTACACCTTC	CASRTETNNYGYTF
TRBJ2-5	TRBV5-1	15	once	TRBD2	TGCGCCAGCAGCTTGAGACTAGCGGGTATCGAGACCCAGTACTTC	CASSLRLAGIETQYF
TRBJ2-3	TRBV5-4	16	NA	TRBD2	TGTGCCAGCAGCCGAGGACTAGCGGGAGCAGCAGATACGCAGTATTTT	CASSRGLAGAADTQYF
TRBJ1-4	TRBV7-2	14	NA	TRBD1	TGTGCCAGCAGCCGGACAGGGGAAAGTGAAAAACTGTTTTTT	CASSRTGESEKLFF
TRBJ1-3	TRBV15	16	once	TRBD1	TGTGCCACCAGCAGGACAGGGACACCCTCTGGAAACACCATATATTTT	CATSRTGTPSGNTIYF
TRBJ1-5	TRBV11-2	15	NA	NA	TGTGCCAGCAGCTCCCACAGGAGAAGCAATCAGCCCCAGCATTTT	CASSSHRRSNQPQHF
TRBJ2-7	TRBV3-1/TRBV3-2	13	once	NA	TGTGCCAGCAGCTCCAACGGGGTTTACGAGCAGTACTTC	CASSSNGVYEQYF
TRBJ2-1	TRBV9	15	NA	NA	TGTGCCAGCAGCCCCCAGGTCGGGATCAACAATGAGCAGTTCTTC	CASSPQVGINNEQFF
TRBJ1-1	TRBV27	14	NA	NA	TGTGCCAGCACCGACGACCCGGGAGGCACTGAAGCTTTCTTT	CASTDDPGGTEAFF
TRBJ1-1	TRBV6-5	13	NA	NA	TGTGCCGCCCTTAGACATCACGACACTGAAGCTTTCTTT	CAALRHHDTEAFF
TRBJ1-1	TRBV11-3	14	NA	NA	TGTGCCAGCACCCCACAGAGAAAGAACACTGAAGCTTTCTTT	CASTPQRKNTEAFF
TRBJ2-7	TRBV20-1	19	NA	TRBD1	TGCAGTGCTAGTGAGTTCGGGACAGGGTTCTTTCAGCCCTCCTACGAGCAGTACTTC	CSASEFGTGFFQPSYEQYF
TRBJ1-5	TRBV18	14	once	NA	TGTGCCAGCTCGCCTCAGGGGAGCAATCAGCCCCAGCATTTT	CASSPQGSNQPQHF
TRBJ1-6	TRBV21-1	17	NA	NA	TGTGCCAGCAGCAACGGCTCCCGGACAGGGGGGGATTCACCCCTCCACTTT	CASSNGSRTGGDSPLHF
TRBJ1-2	TRBV19	12	NA	NA	TGTGCCAGTACCAGGCAGAACTATGGCTACACCTTC	CASTRQNYGYTF
TRBJ1-1	TRBV5-1	15	NA	NA	TGCGCCAGCAGCTCCGAGGGGGGAGGGGTCACTGAAGCTTTCTTT	CASSSEGGGVTEAFF
TRBJ1-2	TRBV3-1/TRBV3-2	16	NA	TRBD1	TGTGCCAGCAGCCCGTGGACAGGGGCCCTTAACTATGGCTACACCTTC	CASSPWTGALNYGYTF
TRBJ2-1	TRBV4-1	17	NA	TRBD1	TGCGCCAGCAGCCAAGCCTCGGGACAGGACCGCGACAATGAGCAGTTCTTC	CASSQASGQDRDNEQFF
TRBJ2-2	TRBV7-5	16	few	NA	TGTGTCAGAAGGGGATCGCCAGGGAGGGCCACCGGGGAGCTGTTTTTT	CVRRGSPGRATGELFF
TRBJ1-5	TRBV27	15	once	NA	TGTGCCAGCAGTTTCCCGGGGAGTAGCAATCAGCCCCAGCATTTT	CASSFPGSSNQPQHF
TRBJ1-1	TRBV11-2	14	NA	NA	TGTGCCAGACGTACACTCCGTAGCGTCACTGAAGCTTTCTTT	CARRTLRSVTEAFF
TRBJ2-7	TRBV7-2	15	NA	TRBD2	TGTGCCAGCAGCTTAGCAGCGGGAGAGTCCTACGAGCAGTACTTC	CASSLAAGESYEQYF
TRBJ1-1	TRBV6-5	12	NA	NA	TGTGCCAGCAGTAGAGTAGGGGGAGAAGCTTTCTTT	CASSRVGGEAFF
TRBJ1-2	TRBV5-8	14	NA	TRBD1	TGTGCCAGCAGCTCCGGGACAGGGGTGAATGGCTACACCTTC	CASSSGTGVNGYTF
TRBJ2-7	TRBV6-5	13	NA	NA	TGTGCCACCACCTGGGGGGAAGGCTACGAGCAGTACTTC	CATTWGEGYEQYF
TRBJ1-2	TRBV7-3	13	NA	NA	TGTGCCAGCAGCTTAGACGGGAACTATGGCTACACCTTC	CASSLDGNYGYTF
TRBJ1-2	TRBV7-9	14	NA	TRBD1	TGTGCCAGCAGCGCCGGGCAGGGGGGCAGGGGCTACACCTTC	CASSAGQGGRGYTF
TRBJ2-1	TRBV5-1	15	NA	TRBD2	TGCGCCAGCAGCTTGGCCCTAGCGGGGGCCAATGAGCAGTTCTTC	CASSLALAGANEQFF
TRBJ1-3	TRBV18	16	NA	NA	TGTGCCAGCTCACCAATGCGACAGCGCTCTGGAAACACCATATATTTT	CASSPMRQRSGNTIYF
TRBJ1-6	TRBV4-2	16	NA	TRBD1	TGTGCCAGCAGCCAAGATTTCGCAGGGGGAGGTTCACCCCTCCACTTT	CASSQDFAGGGSPLHF
TRBJ2-5	TRBV5-1	15	NA	NA	TGCGCCAGCAGCTCCCCCGAGGGGGCGGGGGAGACCCAGTACTTC	CASSSPEGAGETQYF
TRBJ2-7	TRBV5-6	15	NA	TRBD2	TGTGCCAGCAGCTCTAGCGGGATGGAATTCTACGAGCAGTACTTC	CASSSSGMEFYEQYF
TRBJ2-3	TRBV19	17	NA	TRBD2	TGTGCCAGTACCAACCCCCGACTAGCGGGTAATTCAGATACGCAGTATTTT	CASTNPRLAGNSDTQYF
TRBJ1-2	TRBV5-6	15	NA	TRBD1	TGTGCCAGCAGCTTGGTTAGGGGGCCGGACTATGGCTACACCTTC	CASSLVRGPDYGYTF
TRBJ1-5	TRBV13	13	NA	NA	TGTGCCAGCAGCTTCCCAGGCCCCCAGCCCCAGCATTTT	CASSFPGPQPQHF
TRBJ2-5	TRBV5-4	15	few	NA	TGTGCCAGCAGCTCTCTCGGAGGGTACCAAGAGACCCAGTACTTC	CASSSLGGYQETQYF
TRBJ1-2	TRBV2	14	NA	TRBD1	TGTGCCAGCAGCCTGACAGGGGGGGTCTATGGCTACACCTTC	CASSLTGGVYGYTF
TRBJ1-1	TRBV6-5	11	NA	NA	TGTGCCAGCCGCCGGGAGGGAGAAGCTTTCTTT	CASRREGEAFF
TRBJ2-2	TRBV3-1/TRBV3-2	15	NA	TRBD2	TGTGCCAGCAGCCATACCCCTAGCGGCACCGGGGAGCTGTTTTTT	CASSHTPSGTGELFF
TRBJ2-3	TRBV25-1	14	NA	TRBD1	TGTGCCGCCAGTCCCGGGACAGGGGAAGATACGCAGTATTTT	CAASPGTGEDTQYF